This entry lists 24 T cell receptor beta chains sequenced from one sample in a study of Ad26.COV2.S vaccination and SARS-CoV-2 variants. Some clones are missing from TCRdb's copy, which holds only in-frame ones; the method was immunoSEQ multiplex PCR. The data show more than 350,000 clones, around 90% seen once. Treatment here: roughly 20 received Ad26.COV2.S at low or high dose, single or two shots; several received placebo; per-sample allocation not given. Collection of the samples took place on day 63 after the first injection of vaccine or placebo. The starting material was peripheral blood, obtained in a trial of Ad26.COV2.S vaccine versus placebo. These receptors were obtained from a person aged 18 to 65 who received the Ad26.COV2.S COVID-19 vaccine or a placebo.

This sequence joins TRBV7-6 and TRBJ2-2; TRBD1 matches 11 bases. This CDR3 is built from 15 residues. V lost 6 bases, J lost 5 bases, and 5 bases stayed unmatched. Germline V gives CDR1 SGHVS, CDR2 FNYEAQ. CDR3 coding DNA: TGTGCCAGCAGTTCCGGGACAGGGGGGACCGGGGAGCTGTTTTTT. Encoded protein: CASSSGTGGTGELFF.

The CDR3 region is CASSVGGYNSPLHF. In DNA, the CDR3 is TGTGCCAGCAGCGTTGGGGGTTATAATTCACCCCTCCACTTT. V usage is TRBV7-8 and J usage is TRBJ1-6, with D perhaps matching TRBD1 (5 bases). The CDR3 extends over 14 amino acids. The V gene lost 5 bases and the J gene lost 4 bases, with 9 bases spanning the gap. In germline, CDR1 is SGHVS, CDR2 FQNEAQ.

The chain joins TRBV5-6 to TRBJ2-2, with D perhaps matching TRBD2 (5 bases). Trimming stripped 4 bases from V and 3 bases from J, with 13 bases between. Germline V CDR1 and CDR2: SGHDT, YYEEEE. This CDR3 has 15 residues. The CDR3 loop is CASSPEGLDTGELFF. CDR3 nucleotide sequence: TGTGCCAGCAGCCCCGAGGGCTTAGACACCGGGGAGCTGTTTTTT.

The chain recombines TRBV29-1 with TRBJ2-3; D possibly corresponds to TRBD2 (7 bases). The V and J ends lost 5 bases and 3 bases respectively, with 15 bases between them. Germline values: CDR1 SQVTM, CDR2 ANQGSEA. The CDR3 length is 14 residues. Written as DNA, the CDR3 is TGCAGCGTTAGGGGGGGCATCGGTACAGATACGCAGTATTTT. Its translation: CSVRGGIGTDTQYF.

The gene calls are TRBV5-4 and TRBJ2-1; TRBD2 is a possible D gene (7 bases). The CDR3 length is 16 residues. Trimming pared 2 bases from V and 4 bases from J, leaving 16 bases between. The germline V gene has CDR1 SGHNT and CDR2 YYREEE (reference sequence). Written as DNA, the CDR3 is TGTGCCAGCAGCTTCCGAGGACTAGGGGGGTACAATGAGCAGTTCTTC. Protein sequence: CASSFRGLGGYNEQFF.

This chain connects TRBV4-2 to TRBJ1-4; TRBD1 might be the D (6 bases). CDR1 LGHNA and CDR2 YNFKEQ come from the germline V gene. Trimming left V 3 bases short and J 0 bases short, with 17 bases between. The CDR3 runs to 18 residues. CDR3 region: CASSHAYGGKTTNEKLFF. As DNA, the CDR3 is TGTGCCAGCAGCCATGCCTACGGGGGCAAAACAACTAATGAAAAACTGTTTTTT.

The rearrangement uses TRBV30 and TRBJ2-1; D possibly corresponds to TRBD1 (5 bases). V was pared by 1 base and J by 1 base, with 14 bases between. The CDR3 contains 16 residues. Germline V gives CDR1 GTSNPN, CDR2 SVGIG (reference sequence). CDR3 sequence: CAWSAPQGRSYNEQFF. Written as DNA, the CDR3 is TGTGCCTGGAGTGCACCCCAGGGTAGGTCCTACAATGAGCAGTTCTTC.

This clone was counted once. V usage is TRBV20-1 and J usage is TRBJ2-4, with a weak D call TRBD2 (5 bases). The CDR3 has 14 amino acids. In germline, CDR1 is DFQATT, CDR2 SNEGSKA (reference sequence). Between the trimmed V and J ends, which lost 3 bases and 0 bases, there was a span of 9 bases. The CDR3 DNA sequence: TGCAGTGCTAGTCGGGGTTTAGCCAAAAACATTCAGTACTTC. Encoded protein: CSASRGLAKNIQYF.

This clone was recorded a few times. This chain connects TRBV7-9 to TRBJ1-1, with TRBD1 as a possible D gene (5 bases). Germline V gene lookup returns CDR1 SEHNR and CDR2 FQNEAQ (reference sequence). The CDR3 runs 15 residues. V lost 5 bases, J lost 6 bases, and 19 bases lay in between. The CDR3 region has the DNA TGTGCCAGCAGCCCCCCAGGGCAGGGTACTTCTGAAGCTTTCTTT. It translates to CASSPPGQGTSEAFF.

This chain joins TRBV9 and TRBJ1-1; TRBD1 matches at 10 bases. The CDR3 length is 15 residues. Germline CDR1 and CDR2: SGDLS and YYNGEE. V lost 7 bases to trimming and J lost 3 bases; unmatched junction nucleotides: 9. The chain's CDR3 is CASGLLGTGDTEAFF. The DNA of the CDR3 is TGTGCCAGCGGACTCTTGGGGACAGGGGACACTGAAGCTTTCTTT.

The gene calls are TRBV27 and TRBJ2-7; 7 bases agree with TRBD2. Germline lookup yields CDR1 MNHEY and CDR2 SMNVEV (reference sequence). The CDR3 totals 14 residues. The junction had 9 bases not matched to a gene; V was cut back by 7 bases and J by 3 bases. Here the CDR3 reads CASKWDYRNYEQYF. The CDR3 nucleotides read TGTGCCAGCAAATGGGACTATCGGAACTACGAGCAGTACTTC.

The chain links TRBV9 to TRBJ1-1; D ambiguous. Deletions cut 0 bases from V and 4 bases from J, with 13 bases between. The CDR3 consists of 15 residues. Germline CDR1 reads SGDLS; CDR2 reads YYNGEE. CDR3 region: CASSVVVAPGTEAFF. Here the CDR3 DNA reads TGTGCCAGCAGCGTAGTTGTGGCACCGGGCACTGAAGCTTTCTTT.

In its sample, this clone was seen once. The J gene is TRBJ2-7, the V gene TRBV7-2; D is ambiguous. CDR3 length: 14 amino acids. Trimming took 1 base from V and 1 from J, leaving 8 bases between them. CDR1 is SGHTA, CDR2 FQGNSA, per germline. CDR3 coding DNA: TGTGCCAGCAGCTTAGTTGCCAAATCCTACGAGCAGTACTTC. Protein sequence: CASSLVAKSYEQYF.

This clone appeared once. The V gene is TRBV24-1, the J gene TRBJ2-1; TRBD1 aligns across 10 bases. V lost 4 bases to trimming and J lost 8 bases; unmatched junction nucleotides: 7. CDR1 and CDR2 from the germline V gene are KGHDR and SFDVKD. This CDR3 is built from 15 residues. The CDR3 DNA sequence: TGTGCCACCAGTGACCCGGGACAGGGGAGGGATGAGCAGTTCTTC. It specifies CATSDPGQGRDEQFF.

This chain links TRBV5-1 with TRBJ2-5; the D gene is possibly TRBD2 (5 bases). V lost 0 bases to trimming and J lost 1 base, with 13 bases between them. Germline CDR1 is SGHRS and CDR2 is YFSETQ. The CDR3 runs 16 residues. CDR3 residues: CASSLARGGPQETQYF. DNA for the CDR3: TGCGCCAGCAGCTTGGCCAGAGGCGGGCCCCAAGAGACCCAGTACTTC.

Concerning this clone: Additional DNA sequences in this sample encode the identical CDR3. The chain has TRBV29-1 and TRBJ2-7; maybe TRBD1 (6 bases). The CDR3 consists of 12 residues. Trimming cost V 3 bases and J 1 base, with 7 bases left between them. Looked up from germline, CDR1 is SQVTM and CDR2 is ANQGSEA. The CDR3 reads CSVEGQSYEQYF. The DNA for the CDR3 is TGCAGCGTTGAGGGACAATCCTACGAGCAGTACTTC.

The chain is built from TRBV7-9 and TRBJ1-1, with TRBD1 identical over 7 bases. The CDR3 extends over 18 amino acids. The V segment lost 4 bases and the J segment 5 bases; nucleotides outside the gene matches: 19. Germline V gives CDR1 SEHNR, CDR2 FQNEAQ (reference sequence). CDR3 DNA sequence: TGTGCCAGCAGCTCCGGGGGAGAGGAAATCACAGGGGAAACTGAAGCTTTCTTT. Protein product: CASSSGGEEITGETEAFF.

The chain joins TRBV24-1 to TRBJ2-7; TRBD2 matches 7 bases. Unmatched junction bases numbered 5, after V lost 3 bases and J lost 7 bases. In germline, CDR1 is KGHDR, CDR2 SFDVKD. CDR3 length equals 13 residues. Here the CDR3 DNA reads TGTGCCACCAGTGATGATCGACTAGCAGAGCAGTACTTC. Its translation: CATSDDRLAEQYF.

The CDR3 nucleotides read TGTGCCAGCAAGGACAGGGGGGTCCACGAGCAGTACTTC. Its protein product is CASKDRGVHEQYF. The chain carries TRBV6-6 and TRBJ2-7; 10 bases align to TRBD1. Losses at the gene ends were 7 bases for V and 5 bases for J; bases not matched to a gene: 5. The germline CDR1 and CDR2 sequences are MNHNY and SVGAGI (reference sequence). The CDR3 spans 13 residues.

This chain joins TRBV7-2 and TRBJ1-2, with no clear D. Trimming took off 6 bases at V and 4 bases at J, with 15 bases between the two ends. This CDR3 is 14 amino acids long. Germline V lookup: CDR1 SGHTA, CDR2 FQGNSA. DNA of the CDR3: TGTGCCAGCAGTGACGTCGGGTCTCTCTATGGCTACACCTTC. Translated: CASSDVGSLYGYTF.

The chain joins TRBV7-6 to TRBJ2-1, with no clear D. The CDR3 covers 12 residues. The V and J ends lost 2 bases and 5 bases respectively, with 4 bases between them. Germline values: CDR1 SGHVS, CDR2 FNYEAQ. CDR3 amino acids: CASSLLDNEQFF. CDR3 coding DNA: TGTGCCAGCAGCTTACTAGACAATGAGCAGTTCTTC.

The chain is built from TRBV9 and TRBJ2-3, with 10 bases fitting TRBD2. CDR1 and CDR2 from the germline V gene are SGDLS and YYNGEE. The CDR3 totals 15 residues. V shed 1 base and J 4 bases; nucleotides not matched to a gene: 3. CDR3 DNA sequence: TGTGCCAGCAGCGTACAAAGCGGGAGGGCAGATACGCAGTATTTT. It is translated as CASSVQSGRADTQYF. Drawing the rest from reference TRBV9 and TRBJ2-3, the complete variable domain is DSGVTQTPKHLITATGQRVTLRCSPRSGDLSVYWYQQSLDQGLQFLIQYYNGEERAKGNILERFSAQQFPDLHSELNLSSLELGDSALYFCASSVQSGRADTQYFGPGTRLTVL.

This chain links TRBV4-2 with TRBJ1-6; 7 positions match TRBD1. J lost 8 bases, V lost 0 bases, and 13 bases had no gene match. The CDR3 spans 18 residues. Germline V CDR1 and CDR2: LGHNA, YNFKEQ. The CDR3 protein is CASSQESGGTAQDSPLHF. Here the CDR3 DNA reads TGTGCCAGCAGCCAAGAGTCCGGGGGGACAGCTCAAGATTCACCCCTCCACTTT.

The CDR3 bases are TGTGCCATCAGTGGACGGACTAGCCGAAGTAACAATGAGCAGTTCTTC. It yields the protein CAISGRTSRSNNEQFF. The V and J genes are TRBV10-3 and TRBJ2-1; 8 nucleotides align to TRBD2. This CDR3 is 16 amino acids long. Losses at the gene ends were 4 bases for V and 5 bases for J; bases not matched to a gene: 10. Germline CDR1 and CDR2: ENHRY and SYGVKD.